This T cell receptor (beta chain) comes out of a study of early stage breast cancer tumors (dated by TCRdb to about 2017). As for the study more broadly: Of the approximately 15 invasive breast tumors, approximately 11 were found to be estrogen receptor-positive, progesterone receptor-positive and HER2-negative. Across all samples, a few million templates representing over a million unique clonotypes were detected. A read coverage of roughly 10-fold per sample was achieved on average. Of the approximately twelve ER+/PR+/HER2- tumors, eight were classified as invasive ductal carcinomas and four as invasive lobular carcinomas.

Two independent genomic DNA replicates were amplified for each sample, with roughly 0.5 ug used for blood and approximately 1.5 ug for tumor or normal breast. Following the manufacturer's instructions, the ImmunoSeq Intro kit was used to carry out TCRB sequencing on genomic DNA. Multiplex PCR ran around 32 cycles with proprietary primers and spike-in control sequences for absolute quantification. Single-end 150-bp reads were used to sequence an 87-bp fragment spanning the CDR3 plus the flanking V and J genes. Each lane of an Illumina MiSeq using version 3.0 chemistry carried seven multiplexed samples, with two replicates per sample. As for the original processing: Raw data were processed by the vendor's proprietary pipeline, with both replicates merged into one result per sample. To define clonotypes, the study grouped productive rearrangements that shared the V-gene family, CDR3 amino acid sequence and J-gene segment. To compute clonality, the normalized Shannon entropy (Pielou evenness) of TCRB abundances was subtracted from 1. T cell density was estimated as total templates divided by the number of input cells, with the number of input cells inferred from the DNA input amount. Recon with default parameters was used to estimate total repertoire diversity and clonality. A clonotype was considered tumor-enriched if its abundance in tumor exceeded 0.1% and was at least 32-fold higher than its abundance in normal breast. TCRdb's version of the immuneACCESS table is confined to in-frame rearrangements and falls short of the full clone set. An unresolved V gene accounts for under half of the shortfall where checked; the remainder is of unknown origin. The D gene and trimming were derived from the DNA, and the V and J assignments and clone size from that table. This sample comprises 44,000 or so clones, 83% of them detected only once. Together, the top ten hold more than 1.1% of the sample.

The study profiled bulk TCR beta-chain repertoires in matched peripheral blood, tumor and adjacent normal breast tissue taken from some 15 patients with early-stage breast cancer. Before surgery, roughly 4.5-10 mL of whole blood was collected into EDTA tubes and then processed within 2 hours. Ficoll-Paque centrifugation in SepMate-50 tubes was used to isolate peripheral blood mononuclear cells. For storage in liquid nitrogen, PBMCs were cryopreserved as aliquots of about 2 to 4 million cells in roughly 90% FBS with 10% DMSO. Genomic DNA was extracted with the Qiagen AllPrep DNA/RNA Mini kit. For CDR1 and CDR2, the germline V gene (reference sequence) lists LNHDA and SQIVND. V is trimmed back by 4 bases and J by 4 bases, and the junction contains 10 bases that no gene match accounts for. The CDR3 numbers 17 residues from cysteine through phenylalanine. Just the 51-base CDR3 DNA is kept, in frame starting at base 1.

General conclusions and limits of the study: About 2.7-fold higher T cell density and higher clonality were observed in tumors than in adjacent normal breast tissue. Repertoires from blood and normal breast were more alike than repertoires from blood and tumor, and in about 90% of the 16 patients, comparing each tissue with blood separated tumor from normal. Enriched TCRB sequences shared across patients were mostly commonly generated sequences, unlikely to play an important role in the tumor microenvironment. The small cohort size prevented analysis by tumor subtype. Sequencing bulk genomic DNA from unsorted cells could not capture chain pairing or functional markers like CD4, CD8 and FOXP3.

With respect to this clone: The clone's antigen remains unknown. Per-base quality was not reported, and no clone a single base away is much larger than it.

The V gene is TRBV19 and the J gene is TRBJ2-1; TRBD1 aligns with 10 central bases. Sequencing used blood. This TCR was sampled from a person aged 45 to 59 with breast cancer. The nucleotide sequence is TGTGCCAGTAGTACCGTTCCTAGGACAGGGGGGTACAATGAGCAGTTCTTC. Translation gives CASSTVPRTGGYNEQFF.